The text below deals with one TCR beta chain. It has no known antigen specificity. The sample holds no much larger clone one base away, and base qualities are not on file. The time point tag for this specimen amounts to: baseline pretreatment blood. The sample's treatment or condition label, in plain terms: 15 Gy SBRT to primary tumor, nephrectomy 4 weeks later. To follow tumor-enriched clonotypes, peripheral blood was collected serially from radiation-treated patients at baseline and again at 2 weeks and 4 weeks after SBRT. Renal cell carcinoma with clear cell pathology was present in all patients. The QIAamp DNA Blood Mini Kit (Qiagen) was used to prepare genomic DNA for TCR sequencing. The analyses included just those samples that passed every quality control check. TCR beta libraries were generated from genomic DNA with the immunoSEQ kit, following the manufacturer's recommendations. To prepare libraries, a first multiplex PCR with proprietary primers was run, followed by a second PCR that added unique barcodes, and a bead cleanup was done after each round. A positive control reaction and a negative control reaction, both provided in the kit, were run with every batch of samples. The final libraries were assessed on an Agilent 4200 TapeStation D1000 ScreenTape, pooled by volume, and quantified by qPCR. Sequencing was performed on an Illumina NextSeq500 using a MidOutput 150-cycle cartridge, with 156 Read1 cycles, 15 Index1 cycles, and the kit custom primers. The pooled library was loaded at roughly 0.92 pM with a 20% PhiX control spike-in. Per the source publication's procedure: Vendor-processed data were analyzed in R, and a clonotype was defined as all T cells sharing the same CDR3 nucleotide sequence. For clone abundance analyses, frequencies were normalized to the 10,000 most abundant clones in each sample. Public T cell clones, which averaged fewer than five per sample, were excluded before analysis. A difference in abundance of at least 32-fold between compartments was used to define tumor-enriched and baseline blood-enriched clonotypes. Clonotypes expanded or contracted between blood time points were identified with a beta-binomial differential abundance model. Similarity between tumor and blood repertoires was quantified using the Baroni-Urbani and Buser coefficient, and groups were compared with two-tailed Wilcoxon tests in R. Drawn from immuneACCESS, this table holds only the in-frame rearrangements with V and J called that TCRdb kept. Clones are partly lost; checked studies trace under half to an unresolved V gene and leave the rest unexplained. The DNA gave D and trimming, while V, J and clone size come from that table. This sample holds roughly 120,000 clones; 80% to 85% were observed only once. The ten largest clones capture less than 3.5% of the sample.

This entry comes from a study of radiation and T cells in renal cell carcinoma (TCRdb year 2020). Describing the broader study: Samples were obtained from a clinical trial, in which 15 Gy stereotactic body radiation therapy was delivered to primary renal cell carcinomas and nephrectomy was performed 4 weeks later. A total of around 50 samples underwent TCR beta sequencing, made up of 26 tumors and around 27 peripheral blood samples. Across all 50 or so samples, 4,016,671 unique CDR3 nucleotide sequences encoding around 2,500,000 unique CDR3 amino acid sequences were identified.

Results and caveats for the whole study, not just this receptor: Top tumor clonotypes rose in blood from baseline to 2 weeks post-radiation, then contracted by 4 weeks, suggesting transient expansion of tumor-resident clones. No pretreatment tumor biopsies were available, so the baseline intratumoral presence of clonotypes could not be determined. Effects of radiation dose or scheduling on the TCR repertoire could not be addressed with the single-armed trial design. Dynamics of the blood repertoire were not tracked past 4 weeks after treatment.

The CDR3, cysteine through phenylalanine, is 15 amino acids long. The entry retains the CDR3 DNA only, 45 bases that are in frame from base 1. The germline V gene supplies CDR1 MNHEY and CDR2 SVGAGI. V sheds 5 bases and J sheds 10 bases, leaving 18 bases between their ends. This receptor was identified in a woman in her fifties or sixties with renal cell carcinoma. The sequences come from blood, collected from a patient whose treatment included radiotherapy and nephrectomy. Rearrangement joined TRBV6-5 to TRBJ1-6; a tentative D match to TRBD1 spans 5 bases. Read as DNA, the sequence is TGTGCCAGCAGTGGCGGGCCCAGGGAGGGATCACCCCTCCACTTT. The encoded protein is CASSGGPREGSPLHF.